These T cell receptor beta chains were read from a single sample in a study of shared clonotypes between healthy human individuals. The assay was immunoSEQ multiplex PCR, and TCRdb's table has in-frame clones only and misses some. Among about 520,000 clones listed, roughly 95% were seen once. The sample comprised naive CD4+ T cells sorted from blood. The receptors originated from a woman aged 25-40 years in good health. CDR3s include the opening cysteine and the closing phenylalanine or tryptophan. The D gene is left open where the match is weak. Some rows mark clone size as missing; the rest say once, few, many or name a class of expanded clone.

J gene: TRBJ2-1
V gene: TRBV5-1
CDR3 length: 16
clone size: NA
D gene: NA
CDR3 DNA: TGCGCCAGCAGCTTGATAACTAGCCCTTTTTCCGGTGAGCAGTTCTTC
CDR3 protein: CASSLITSPFSGEQFF

J gene: TRBJ2-2
V gene: TRBV29-1
CDR3 length: 16
clone size: NA
D gene: TRBD1
CDR3 DNA: TGCAGCGTTGTGACAGGGGCGGGCCCAGACACCGGGGAGCTGTTTTTT
CDR3 protein: CSVVTGAGPDTGELFF

J gene: TRBJ2-7
V gene: TRBV29-1
CDR3 length: 13
clone size: NA
D gene: NA
CDR3 DNA: TGCAGCGTCCGGGACTTCAACACCTACGAGCAGTACTTC
CDR3 protein: CSVRDFNTYEQYF

J gene: TRBJ2-5
V gene: TRBV7-9
CDR3 length: 13
clone size: NA
D gene: NA
CDR3 DNA: TGTGCCAGCAGCTTATTACTAGGGGAGACCCAGTACTTC
CDR3 protein: CASSLLLGETQYF

J gene: TRBJ2-7
V gene: TRBV5-8
CDR3 length: 18
clone size: NA
D gene: TRBD2
CDR3 DNA: TGTGCCAGCAGCTTGGGGCCATTGCGGACTAGCGGGTTCTACGAGCAGTACTTC
CDR3 protein: CASSLGPLRTSGFYEQYF

J gene: TRBJ1-4
V gene: TRBV6-1
CDR3 length: 16
clone size: NA
D gene: NA
CDR3 DNA: TGTGCCAGCAGTGTACAGGGCGGGGTCCCTAATGAAAAACTGTTTTTT
CDR3 protein: CASSVQGGVPNEKLFF

J gene: TRBJ2-1
V gene: TRBV28
CDR3 length: 15
clone size: NA
D gene: TRBD2
CDR3 DNA: TGTGCCAGCAGCCTAGGGGCGGGGGGGAACAATGAGCAGTTCTTC
CDR3 protein: CASSLGAGGNNEQFF

J gene: TRBJ2-3
V gene: TRBV6-5
CDR3 length: 14
clone size: NA
D gene: TRBD2
CDR3 DNA: TGTGCCAGCAGTTCAGTATTAGCGGGAGATACGCAGTATTTT
CDR3 protein: CASSSVLAGDTQYF

J gene: TRBJ2-7
V gene: TRBV6-4
CDR3 length: 12
clone size: NA
D gene: NA
CDR3 DNA: TGTGCCACCCCGGTCGGGCTCTACGAGCAGTACTTC
CDR3 protein: CATPVGLYEQYF

J gene: TRBJ1-2
V gene: TRBV29-1
CDR3 length: 11
clone size: few
D gene: NA
CDR3 DNA: TGCAGCGTTGGTTTAGGCTATGGCTACACCTTC
CDR3 protein: CSVGLGYGYTF

J gene: TRBJ1-3
V gene: TRBV2
CDR3 length: 14
clone size: NA
D gene: NA
CDR3 DNA: TGTGCCAGCAGTGATAGCGCGAGGGGAAACACCATATATTTT
CDR3 protein: CASSDSARGNTIYF

J gene: TRBJ1-5
V gene: TRBV18
CDR3 length: 14
clone size: NA
D gene: NA
CDR3 DNA: TGTGCCAGCTCACCACAGGGGCAGGATCAGCCCCAGCATTTT
CDR3 protein: CASSPQGQDQPQHF

J gene: TRBJ1-2
V gene: TRBV25-1
CDR3 length: 15
clone size: NA
D gene: NA
CDR3 DNA: TGTGCCAGCAGTGGACCCGTGGGGAAGGGGTATGGCTACACCTTC
CDR3 protein: CASSGPVGKGYGYTF

J gene: TRBJ2-1
V gene: TRBV4-1
CDR3 length: 15
clone size: NA
D gene: NA
CDR3 DNA: TGCGCCAGCAGCAGGACGACTGGGTCGTACAATGAGCAGTTCTTC
CDR3 protein: CASSRTTGSYNEQFF

J gene: TRBJ2-1
V gene: TRBV13
CDR3 length: 12
clone size: NA
D gene: TRBD2
CDR3 DNA: TGTGCCAGCAGCTCGTTAGCGGGGCAGCAGTTCTTC
CDR3 protein: CASSSLAGQQFF

J gene: TRBJ1-1
V gene: TRBV29-1
CDR3 length: 12
clone size: NA
D gene: NA
CDR3 DNA: TGCAGCGCCCGGGACTGGAACACTGAAGCTTTCTTT
CDR3 protein: CSARDWNTEAFF

J gene: TRBJ2-1
V gene: TRBV19
CDR3 length: 16
clone size: NA
D gene: TRBD1
CDR3 DNA: TGTGCCAGTAGTATCTCGGGGGGACAGGGACTGAATGAGCAGTTCTTC
CDR3 protein: CASSISGGQGLNEQFF

J gene: TRBJ1-6
V gene: TRBV28
CDR3 length: 15
clone size: NA
D gene: NA
CDR3 DNA: TGTGCCAGCGTCATGGCAGGGAGCTATAATTCACCCCTCCACTTT
CDR3 protein: CASVMAGSYNSPLHF

J gene: TRBJ2-1
V gene: TRBV9
CDR3 length: 15
clone size: NA
D gene: TRBD2
CDR3 DNA: TGTGCCAGCAGCCCTAGCGGGAGGGCGTACAATGAGCAGTTCTTC
CDR3 protein: CASSPSGRAYNEQFF

J gene: TRBJ2-7
V gene: TRBV9
CDR3 length: 15
clone size: NA
D gene: TRBD2
CDR3 DNA: TGTGCCAGCAGCGTAGGACTAGCGGGGAGCTACGAGCAGTACTTC
CDR3 protein: CASSVGLAGSYEQYF

J gene: TRBJ1-4
V gene: TRBV25-1
CDR3 length: 17
clone size: NA
D gene: TRBD1
CDR3 DNA: TGTGCCAGCAGTGTTCTGGGACTTGGACAGGGAGGAGAAAAACTGTTTTTT
CDR3 protein: CASSVLGLGQGGEKLFF

J gene: TRBJ1-1
V gene: TRBV5-6
CDR3 length: 14
clone size: NA
D gene: NA
CDR3 DNA: TGTGCCAGCAGCGGGACCGGGAGGAACACTGAAGCTTTCTTT
CDR3 protein: CASSGTGRNTEAFF

J gene: TRBJ1-3
V gene: TRBV7-2
CDR3 length: 15
clone size: NA
D gene: NA
CDR3 DNA: TGTGCCAGCAGCGACGGACAGCGCTCTGGAAACACCATATATTTT
CDR3 protein: CASSDGQRSGNTIYF

J gene: TRBJ2-7
V gene: TRBV23-1
CDR3 length: 14
clone size: NA
D gene: NA
CDR3 DNA: TGCGCCAGCAGGGACCTTACCGGTGGTTACGAGCAGTACTTC
CDR3 protein: CASRDLTGGYEQYF

J gene: TRBJ1-1
V gene: TRBV6-5
CDR3 length: 16
clone size: NA
D gene: NA
CDR3 DNA: TGTGCCAGCAGTTACTCGAAGGCGAAAAGGAGGACTGAAGCTTTCTTT
CDR3 protein: CASSYSKAKRRTEAFF

J gene: TRBJ2-3
V gene: TRBV28
CDR3 length: 13
clone size: NA
D gene: NA
CDR3 DNA: TGTGCCAGCAGCCCACCGGGGACAGATACGCAGTATTTT
CDR3 protein: CASSPPGTDTQYF

J gene: TRBJ1-3
V gene: TRBV6-5
CDR3 length: 15
clone size: NA
D gene: NA
CDR3 DNA: TGTGCCAGCAGTTACTCCGGGAGGGCTGGAAACACCATATATTTT
CDR3 protein: CASSYSGRAGNTIYF

J gene: TRBJ2-3
V gene: TRBV4-2
CDR3 length: 17
clone size: NA
D gene: TRBD2
CDR3 DNA: TGTGCCAGCAGCCAACTAGCGGGGGGAGGGGGAACAGATACGCAGTATTTT
CDR3 protein: CASSQLAGGGGTDTQYF

J gene: TRBJ1-5
V gene: TRBV19
CDR3 length: 14
clone size: few
D gene: TRBD1
CDR3 DNA: TGTGCCAGTAGCAGTACAGGGGGCAATCAGCCCCAGCATTTT
CDR3 protein: CASSSTGGNQPQHF

J gene: TRBJ2-1
V gene: TRBV28
CDR3 length: 14
clone size: NA
D gene: NA
CDR3 DNA: TGTGCCAGCAGTTTAGCGGGACCGTACAATGAGCAGTTCTTC
CDR3 protein: CASSLAGPYNEQFF

J gene: TRBJ2-1
V gene: TRBV19
CDR3 length: 15
clone size: NA
D gene: TRBD2
CDR3 DNA: TGTGCCAGTAAGCGGGGAGTGAGCTCCTACAATGAGCAGTTCTTC
CDR3 protein: CASKRGVSSYNEQFF

J gene: TRBJ2-7
V gene: TRBV7-9
CDR3 length: 19
clone size: NA
D gene: TRBD2
CDR3 DNA: TGTGCCAGCAGCGCCTCAGTGCGGGAGTCTCCCCTGAGCTCCTACGAGCAGTACTTC
CDR3 protein: CASSASVRESPLSSYEQYF

J gene: TRBJ2-7
V gene: TRBV28
CDR3 length: 14
clone size: once
D gene: NA
CDR3 DNA: TGTGCCAGCAGTTTTAGATGGTTAACCTACGAGCAGTACTTC
CDR3 protein: CASSFRWLTYEQYF

J gene: TRBJ2-3
V gene: TRBV28
CDR3 length: 14
clone size: NA
D gene: NA
CDR3 DNA: TGTGCCAGCAAGAGGGGCAGCTTGGGAGATACGCAGTATTTT
CDR3 protein: CASKRGSLGDTQYF

J gene: TRBJ2-5
V gene: TRBV28
CDR3 length: 13
clone size: NA
D gene: TRBD1
CDR3 DNA: TGTGCCAGCAGTTTCGACAGGGGAGAGACCCAGTACTTC
CDR3 protein: CASSFDRGETQYF

J gene: TRBJ1-4
V gene: TRBV2
CDR3 length: 14
clone size: NA
D gene: NA
CDR3 DNA: TGTGCCAGCAGTCTATTTAGTCCCAATGAAAAACTGTTTTTT
CDR3 protein: CASSLFSPNEKLFF

J gene: TRBJ1-2
V gene: TRBV30
CDR3 length: 15
clone size: NA
D gene: NA
CDR3 DNA: TGTGCCTGGAGGCCCCCGGGCGGGAATAACTATGGCTACACCTTC
CDR3 protein: CAWRPPGGNNYGYTF

J gene: TRBJ2-1
V gene: TRBV21-1
CDR3 length: 17
clone size: NA
D gene: NA
CDR3 DNA: TGTGCCAGCAGCAAACCGGGACTAGCGGGATACGGGGGGGAGCAGTTCTTC
CDR3 protein: CASSKPGLAGYGGEQFF

J gene: TRBJ1-5
V gene: TRBV6-5
CDR3 length: 14
clone size: NA
D gene: NA
CDR3 DNA: TGTGCCAGCAGTAAGGAGATTAGCAATCAGCCCCAGCATTTT
CDR3 protein: CASSKEISNQPQHF

J gene: TRBJ1-3
V gene: TRBV18
CDR3 length: 16
clone size: NA
D gene: TRBD1
CDR3 DNA: TGTGCCAGCTCACCTCTCTTGACAGGGACTGGAAACACCATATATTTT
CDR3 protein: CASSPLLTGTGNTIYF

J gene: TRBJ2-1
V gene: TRBV7-9
CDR3 length: 15
clone size: NA
D gene: TRBD2
CDR3 DNA: TGTGCCAGCAACCTGGGGACTAGCGGGATGAATGAGCAGTTCTTC
CDR3 protein: CASNLGTSGMNEQFF

J gene: TRBJ2-6
V gene: TRBV15
CDR3 length: 15
clone size: NA
D gene: NA
CDR3 DNA: TGTGCCACCAGCAGAGAGGGAGCCGGGGCCAACGTCCTGACTTTC
CDR3 protein: CATSREGAGANVLTF

J gene: TRBJ2-5
V gene: TRBV5-1
CDR3 length: 15
clone size: NA
D gene: NA
CDR3 DNA: TGCGCCAGCAGCTTGGATGGGGGTCTTGGAGAGACCCAGTACTTC
CDR3 protein: CASSLDGGLGETQYF

J gene: TRBJ1-1
V gene: TRBV5-4
CDR3 length: 15
clone size: NA
D gene: NA
CDR3 DNA: TGTGCCAGCAGCCCTGTAGCGGAAATAAGCACTGAAGCTTTCTTT
CDR3 protein: CASSPVAEISTEAFF

J gene: TRBJ2-7
V gene: TRBV6-1
CDR3 length: 15
clone size: NA
D gene: NA
CDR3 DNA: TGTGCCAGCAAAAAGGGCACCGGGGAGCCCCACGAGCAGTACTTC
CDR3 protein: CASKKGTGEPHEQYF

J gene: TRBJ1-1
V gene: TRBV10-2
CDR3 length: 16
clone size: NA
D gene: NA
CDR3 DNA: TGCGCCAGCAGTGGCGTTCGGTTACTCATGAACACTGAAGCTTTCTTT
CDR3 protein: CASSGVRLLMNTEAFF

J gene: TRBJ1-5
V gene: TRBV1
CDR3 length: 12
clone size: NA
D gene: NA
CDR3 DNA: TGCACCAGCAACAGGGTTGGACAGCCCCAGCATTTT
CDR3 protein: CTSNRVGQPQHF

J gene: TRBJ1-1
V gene: TRBV28
CDR3 length: 15
clone size: NA
D gene: NA
CDR3 DNA: TGTGCCAGCAGTTCCTCTGGGGCGCTGAACACTGAAGCTTTCTTT
CDR3 protein: CASSSSGALNTEAFF

J gene: TRBJ2-7
V gene: TRBV2
CDR3 length: 12
clone size: NA
D gene: NA
CDR3 DNA: TGTGCCAGCAGTGCGGAGAACTACGAGCAGTACTTC
CDR3 protein: CASSAENYEQYF

J gene: TRBJ2-3
V gene: TRBV5-1
CDR3 length: 16
clone size: NA
D gene: NA
CDR3 DNA: TGCGCCAGCAGCTTGGCCGCAAACCCAGGATCAGATACGCAGTATTTT
CDR3 protein: CASSLAANPGSDTQYF

J gene: TRBJ1-1
V gene: TRBV11-2
CDR3 length: 13
clone size: NA
D gene: NA
CDR3 DNA: TGTGCCAGCAGCTTGGGGGGGCCCGGTGAAGCTTTCTTT
CDR3 protein: CASSLGGPGEAFF

J gene: TRBJ1-5
V gene: TRBV5-3
CDR3 length: 13
clone size: NA
D gene: TRBD1
CDR3 DNA: TGTGCCAGAAAGACAGGGAGGGAGCAGCCCCAGCATTTT
CDR3 protein: CARKTGREQPQHF

J gene: TRBJ1-2
V gene: TRBV18
CDR3 length: 11
clone size: NA
D gene: NA
CDR3 DNA: TGTGCCAGCTCACCCCAAAATGGCTACACCTTC
CDR3 protein: CASSPQNGYTF

J gene: TRBJ2-4
V gene: TRBV5-1
CDR3 length: 20
clone size: NA
D gene: NA
CDR3 DNA: TGCGCCAGCAGCTTGGCCTCCTACAGGGGGGGTCAGGAAACCAAAAACATTCAGTACTTC
CDR3 protein: CASSLASYRGGQETKNIQYF

J gene: TRBJ1-6
V gene: TRBV20-1
CDR3 length: 11
clone size: NA
D gene: NA
CDR3 DNA: TGCAGTGCTAGAGATCCGGGCAGGGTCCACTTT
CDR3 protein: CSARDPGRVHF